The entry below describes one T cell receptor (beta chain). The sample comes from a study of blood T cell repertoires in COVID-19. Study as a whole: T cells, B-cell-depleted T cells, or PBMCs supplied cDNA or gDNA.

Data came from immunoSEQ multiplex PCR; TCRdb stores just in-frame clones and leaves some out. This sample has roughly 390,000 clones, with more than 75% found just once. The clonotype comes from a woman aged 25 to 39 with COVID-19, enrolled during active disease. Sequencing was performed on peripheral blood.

The CDR3 spells CASSTVAGGDYNEQFF. For the CDR3, the DNA is TGTGCCAGCAGTACCGTAGCGGGAGGGGACTACAATGAGCAGTTCTTC. The genes are TRBV27 and TRBJ2-1; 11 bases line up with TRBD2. V lost 5 bases to trimming and J lost 3 bases; unmatched junction nucleotides: 6. Germline lookup yields CDR1 MNHEY and CDR2 SMNVEV (reference sequence). The CDR3 totals 16 residues.